Listed here is a single T cell receptor (beta chain). These data originate in a study of blood T cell repertoires in COVID-19. Study details: Specimens from acute and convalescent COVID-19 originated in the United States, Italy and Spain. PBMCs, B-cell-depleted T cells, or T cells provided the cDNA or gDNA that made up the material.

Original analysis: Scientists estimated how many nucleated cells there were by amplifying reference gene primers. The assay was immunoSEQ multiplex PCR, and TCRdb's table has in-frame clones only and misses some. V, J and clone size reflect that table, while D and trimming were determined from the DNA. The repertoire has 400,000 to 550,000 clones, 75% to 90% of them found once; the top ten carry over 4%. Sequenced sample: peripheral blood. This clonotype was sampled from a woman in her 30s with acute or convalescent COVID-19.

The CDR3 DNA reads as TGTGCCAGCAGCTTGGCCGGGGTGGGAGGGTTCGACGAGCAGTACTTC. Protein sequence: CASSLAGVGGFDEQYF. The chain has TRBV5-4 and TRBJ2-7, with 7 bases that match TRBD2. Trimming cost V 0 bases and J 5 bases; bases outside gene matches: 11. The germline CDR1 and CDR2 sequences are SGHNT and YYREEE (reference sequence). CDR3 length equals 16 residues.